The sequence of this T cell receptor beta chain was determined in a study of T cells in women clearing cervical HPV infection. The table came from immunoSEQ multiplex PCR; TCRdb's copy has only in-frame clones and leaves some out. The sample totals 30,000 to 35,000 clones. Remarks on this clone: The read ends 3 residues shy of where the CDR3 ends; the end is completed using the germline J gene.

V gave up 4 bases and J gave up 5 bases; unmatched junction bases: 13. This CDR3 contains 17 residues. Germline V gene data show CDR1 as KGHSH and CDR2 as LQKENI. This receptor was taken from a woman aged 18 to 75 with a cervical HPV16 infection that either progressed to CIN3+ or cleared (not recorded which). Input material: blood buffy coat. V usage is TRBV18 and J usage is TRBJ2-1; 8 positions agree with TRBD2. CDR3 amino acids: CASSRIFGGAVHNEQFF. CDR3 DNA (partial): TGTGCCAGCTCACGAATCTTCGGGGGGGCGGTACACAATGAG.